These 20 T cell receptor beta chains came from one sample sequenced in a study of molecular identifiers for immune sequencing clone quantification. Each CDR3 protein is one row after TCRdb ran MiXCR on the PCR reads. The sample carries 38,000 or so distinct CDR3 sequences, approximately 17% recorded once. Material: naive CD8+ T cells from blood, with Jurkat cell RNA spiked in. Subset defined: FACS-sorted CD8+CD4-CCR7+CD45RA+ naive T cells. The receptors were gathered from a human donor in good health. Some libraries in this study had Jurkat cell RNA spiked in.

In this sample, this clonotype turned up many times. The V gene is TRBV4-2, the J gene TRBJ2-7, with D unresolved. V lost 0 bases to trimming and J lost 3 bases, with 12 bases between them. The length of the CDR3 is 15 residues. The germline V gene has CDR1 LGHNA and CDR2 YNFKEQ. The CDR3 DNA is TGTGCCAGCAGCCAAGACTGGCCAGCCTACTACGAGCAGTACTTC. Translation: CASSQDWPAYYEQYF.

The chain links TRBV28 to TRBJ2-4; D is possibly TRBD1 or TRBD2 (5 bases each). The CDR3 consists of 17 residues. V shed 3 bases and J shed 6 bases, with 21 bases lying between them. Looked up from germline, CDR1 is MDHEN and CDR2 is SYDVKM. CDR3: CASSFLHFLGERNIQYF. DNA for the CDR3: TGTGCCAGCAGTTTCCTCCATTTTCTGGGGGAACGAAACATTCAGTACTTC.

This clonotype was recorded many times. The chain employs TRBV13 and TRBJ1-2; 8 nucleotides match TRBD1. Per the germline V gene, CDR1 is PRHDT and CDR2 is FYEKMQ (reference sequence). V gave up 5 bases and J gave up 3 bases; unmatched junction bases: 5. The CDR3 is made up of 14 amino acids. CDR3 sequence: CASSLRGRDYGYTF. DNA of the CDR3: TGTGCCAGCAGCCTCAGGGGGCGCGACTATGGCTACACCTTC.

This clonotype appeared many times. The chain joins TRBV5-1 to TRBJ1-1; D perhaps matches TRBD1 (5 bases). This CDR3 region has 15 residues. CDR1 and CDR2 from the germline V gene are SGHRS and YFSETQ. Deletions cut 0 bases from V and 2 bases from J, with 11 bases between. The CDR3 loop reads CASSLAGRRNTEAFF. The CDR3 DNA follows: TGCGCCAGCAGCTTGGCGGGACGCCGAAACACTGAAGCTTTCTTT.

Ten or more counts support this clonotype. The chain uses TRBV24-1 and TRBJ2-5; TRBD1 agrees at 8 bases. Germline V gives CDR1 KGHDR, CDR2 SFDVKD. V trimming: 3 bases; J trimming: 5 bases; junction bases outside the gene matches: 7. The CDR3 totals 15 residues. CDR3 residues: CATSDVTGGRETQYF. CDR3 nucleotides: TGTGCCACCAGTGATGTAACAGGGGGAAGGGAGACCCAGTACTTC.

This sequence joins TRBV19 and TRBJ1-5, with a possible D match to TRBD1 (6 bases). The CDR3 extends over 15 amino acids. Germline-derived CDR1 and CDR2 are LNHDA and SQIVND (reference sequence). Trimming pared 0 bases from V and 5 bases from J, leaving 11 bases between. The CDR3 loop reads CASSIDGQIHQPQHF. CDR3 nucleotides: TGTGCCAGTAGTATAGATGGACAGATACATCAGCCCCAGCATTTT.

This clonotype was seen repeatedly, ten times or more. The V gene is TRBV29-1, the J gene TRBJ2-4; D unresolved. This CDR3 has 13 residues. Germline CDR1 and CDR2: SQVTM and ANQGSEA. Trimming shortened V by 4 bases and J by 0 bases, and 7 bases separated the two germline ends. The CDR3 loop is CSVVQEAKNIQYF. CDR3 bases: TGCAGCGTTGTTCAGGAAGCCAAAAACATTCAGTACTTC.

There are many counts of this clonotype. The V call is TRBV5-6, the J call TRBJ2-1; TRBD2 is a possible D gene (6 bases). The V and J ends lost 1 base and 4 bases respectively, with 18 bases between them. CDR3 length: 17 residues. Per germline, CDR1 SGHDT and CDR2 YYEEEE. The CDR3 spells CASSLRPGVLLYNEQFF. The CDR3 DNA reads as TGTGCCAGCAGCTTGCGCCCGGGGGTATTACTTTACAATGAGCAGTTCTTC.

V gene TRBV20-1 combines with J gene TRBJ1-1, with TRBD1 identical over 8 bases. Germline V CDR1 and CDR2: DFQATT, SNEGSKA (reference sequence). Trimming took 6 bases from V and 3 from J; bases not matched to a gene: 6. The CDR3 spans 13 residues. Written as DNA, the CDR3 is TGCAGTGCAGACAGGGGTGAGGACACTGAAGCTTTCTTT. Residues: CSADRGEDTEAFF.

For this clonotype: At one boundary the junction diverges from the germline segment, which might be a read error. The chain joins TRBV28 to TRBJ2-7, with a possible D match to TRBD2 (6 bases). This CDR3 has 15 residues. Germline V gene lookup returns CDR1 MDHEN and CDR2 SYDVKM. CDR3: CATLEIGDFSYEQYF. The CDR3 region has the DNA TGTGCCACGCTCGAGATAGGGGACTTCTCCTATGAGCAGTACTTC.

This clonotype was found many times. J is TRBJ1-4 and V is TRBV7-6; no firm D call. Deletions cut 1 base from V and 3 bases from J, with 9 bases between. The germline CDR1 and CDR2 sequences are SGHVS and FNYEAQ. The CDR3 extends over 15 amino acids. The CDR3 region is CASSLVGSSNEKLFF. In DNA, the CDR3 is TGTGCCAGCAGCTTAGTTGGCAGCTCTAATGAAAAACTGTTTTTT.

This clonotype has ten or more counts. J is TRBJ2-3 and V is TRBV11-2; D ambiguous. The CDR3 totals 12 residues. V lost 3 bases to trimming and J lost 6 bases, with 7 bases between them. Germline-derived CDR1 and CDR2 are SGHAT and FQNNGV. The CDR3 DNA is TGTGCCAGCAGCTTCGGGTCGGATACGCAGTATTTT. Translating it yields CASSFGSDTQYF.

This clonotype was picked up many times. V is TRBV27 and J is TRBJ1-5, with D maybe TRBD1 (5 bases). The CDR3 is 16 residues long. The germline V and J ends were trimmed by 4 bases and 4 bases, with 17 bases remaining between them. Germline CDR1 is MNHEY and CDR2 is SMNVEV (reference sequence). The CDR3 here is CASSSKQVPANQPQHF. The CDR3 DNA sequence: TGTGCCAGCAGTTCAAAACAGGTCCCTGCAAATCAGCCCCAGCATTTT.

This clonotype was counted many times. This rearrangement joins TRBV24-1 to TRBJ2-1; TRBD2 might be the D (6 bases). CDR3 length: 16 residues. V lost 3 bases to trimming and J lost 0 bases, with 11 bases between them. CDR1 is KGHDR and CDR2 is SFDVKD in the germline V gene. CDR3: CATSDAGLHSYNEQFF. CDR3 in DNA: TGTGCCACCAGTGATGCGGGACTCCACTCCTACAATGAGCAGTTCTTC.

In its sample, this clonotype was seen many times. The V call is TRBV6-2 or TRBV6-3, the J call TRBJ2-1; D gene ambiguous. Germline CDR1 reads MNHEY; CDR2 reads SVGEGT. Trimming removed 2 bases from V and 5 bases from J, with 10 bases in between. The CDR3 contains 14 residues. Here the CDR3 reads CASSYLPNDNEQFF. CDR3 nucleotides: TGTGCCAGCAGTTACCTTCCCAACGACAATGAGCAGTTCTTC.

This clonotype has a count of ten or more. This chain uses TRBV28 with TRBJ2-5; tentatively, D is TRBD2 (6 bases). V lost 1 base to trimming and J lost 3 bases, with 9 bases between them. This CDR3 region has 14 residues. The germline CDR1 and CDR2 sequences are MDHEN and SYDVKM. CDR3 protein: CASSLSLAEETQYF. DNA of the CDR3: TGTGCCAGCAGTTTATCGTTAGCGGAAGAGACCCAGTACTTC.

The chain has TRBV29-1 and TRBJ2-1, with 7 nucleotides matching TRBD1. Germline CDR1 reads SQVTM; CDR2 reads ANQGSEA. The J segment lost 3 bases and the V segment lost 7 bases, leaving 6 bases of the junction unmatched. The CDR3 has 13 residues. The CDR3, as DNA: TGCAGCGATATACAGGGGAACTACAATGAGCAGTTCTTC. Its translation: CSDIQGNYNEQFF.

This clonotype was counted at least ten times. This CDR3 is CASSLSSVYNEQFF. CDR3 DNA sequence: TGTGCCAGCAGCTTAAGTTCGGTATACAATGAGCAGTTCTTC. The chain couples TRBV7-2 to TRBJ2-1, with D hard to call. The CDR3 consists of 14 residues. Germline assignment: CDR1 SGHTA and CDR2 FQGNSA. The germline V and J ends were trimmed by 2 bases and 4 bases, with 9 bases remaining between them.

There are many counts of this clonotype. This rearrangement joins TRBV7-8 to TRBJ2-3, with D uncertain. Per the germline V gene, CDR1 is SGHVS and CDR2 is FQNEAQ. V was pared by 1 base and J by 0 bases, with 14 bases between. This CDR3 comprises 17 residues. The CDR3 DNA reads as TGTGCCAGCAGCTTAGGACTTCTCGGCCACAGCACAGATACGCAGTATTTT. Its protein product is CASSLGLLGHSTDTQYF.

The table lists this clonotype with a few counts. This chain joins TRBV2 and TRBJ2-2; TRBD1 matches at 10 bases. Germline V CDR1 and CDR2: SNHLY, FYNNEI. Trimming removed 8 bases from V and 7 bases from J; junction bases left unmatched: 7. This CDR3 comprises 14 residues. The CDR3 spells CASEGQGFIGELFF. The CDR3 DNA is TGTGCCAGCGAGGGACAGGGGTTCATCGGGGAGCTGTTTTTT.